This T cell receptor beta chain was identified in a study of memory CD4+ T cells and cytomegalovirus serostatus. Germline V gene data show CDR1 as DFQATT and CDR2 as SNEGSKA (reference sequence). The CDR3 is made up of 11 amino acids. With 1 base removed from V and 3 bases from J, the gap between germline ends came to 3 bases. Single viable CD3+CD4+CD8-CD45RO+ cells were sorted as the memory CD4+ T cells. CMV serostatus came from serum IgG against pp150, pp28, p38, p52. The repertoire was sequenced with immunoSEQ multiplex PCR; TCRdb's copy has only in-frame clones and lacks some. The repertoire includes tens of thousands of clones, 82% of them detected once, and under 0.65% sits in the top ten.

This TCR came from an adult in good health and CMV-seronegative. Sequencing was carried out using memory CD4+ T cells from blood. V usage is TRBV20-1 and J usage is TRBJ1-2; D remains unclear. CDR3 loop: CSARADYGYTF. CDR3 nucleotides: TGCAGTGCTAGAGCCGACTATGGCTACACCTTC.